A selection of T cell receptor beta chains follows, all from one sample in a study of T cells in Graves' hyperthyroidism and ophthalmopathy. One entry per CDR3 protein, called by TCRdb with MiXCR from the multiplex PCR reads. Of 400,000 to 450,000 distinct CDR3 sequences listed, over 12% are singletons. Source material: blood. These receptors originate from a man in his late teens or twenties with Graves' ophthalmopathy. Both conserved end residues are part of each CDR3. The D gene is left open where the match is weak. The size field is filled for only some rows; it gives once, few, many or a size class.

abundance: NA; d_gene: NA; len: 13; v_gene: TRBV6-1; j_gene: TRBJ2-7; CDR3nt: TGTGCCAGCCGCCTCGGGAGCGGCTACGAGCAGTACTTC; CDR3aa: CASRLGSGYEQYF
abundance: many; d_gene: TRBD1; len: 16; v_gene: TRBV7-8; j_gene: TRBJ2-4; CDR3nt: TGTGCCAGCAGCTTAGCAGGGGGCGCGACCAAAAACATTCAGTACTTC; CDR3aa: CASSLAGGATKNIQYF
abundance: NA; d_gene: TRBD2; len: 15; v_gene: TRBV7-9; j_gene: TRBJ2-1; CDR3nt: TGTGCCAGCAGCTTACTAGCGGGAGACGTATATGAGCAGTTCTTC; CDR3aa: CASSLLAGDVYEQFF
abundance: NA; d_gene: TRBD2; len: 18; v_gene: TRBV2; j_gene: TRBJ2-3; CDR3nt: TGTGCCAGCAGTTCCCTTATCCTGCTAGCGGGAGACGGAGATACGCAGTATTTT; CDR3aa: CASSSLILLAGDGDTQYF
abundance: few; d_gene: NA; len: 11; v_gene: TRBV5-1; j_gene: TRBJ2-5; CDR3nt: TGCGCCAGCAGCTTGGTGGATATCCAGTACTTC; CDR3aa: CASSLVDIQYF
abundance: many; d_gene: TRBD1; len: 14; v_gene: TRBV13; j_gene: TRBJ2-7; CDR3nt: TGTGCCAGCAGCACCCGGGACAGCCCCTACGAGCAGTACTTC; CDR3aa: CASSTRDSPYEQYF
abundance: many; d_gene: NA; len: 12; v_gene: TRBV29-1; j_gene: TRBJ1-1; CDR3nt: TGCAGCGTTAAACAGGGGAACACTGAAGCTTTCTTT; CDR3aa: CSVKQGNTEAFF
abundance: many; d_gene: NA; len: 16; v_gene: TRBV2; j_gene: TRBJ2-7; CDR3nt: TGTGCCAGCAGTGAAGCGCTTGACCCCGGCCCCTACGAGCAGTACTTC; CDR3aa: CASSEALDPGPYEQYF
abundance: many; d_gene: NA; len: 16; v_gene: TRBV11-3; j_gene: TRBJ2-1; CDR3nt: TGTGCCAGCAGCCCGCGGGACAGAGCCCAGGTCAATGAGCAGTTCTTC; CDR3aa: CASSPRDRAQVNEQFF
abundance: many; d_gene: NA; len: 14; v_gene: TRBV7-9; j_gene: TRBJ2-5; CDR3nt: TGTGCCAGCAGCTTAGCGTCGGTAGGAGAGACCCAGTACTTC; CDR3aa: CASSLASVGETQYF
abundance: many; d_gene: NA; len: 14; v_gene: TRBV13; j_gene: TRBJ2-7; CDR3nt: TGTGCCAGCAGCTCCTCCCAACAGTCCTACGAGCAGTACTTC; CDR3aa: CASSSSQQSYEQYF
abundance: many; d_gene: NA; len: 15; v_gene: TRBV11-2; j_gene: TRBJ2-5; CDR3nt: TGTGCCAGCAGCTTAAATCCCCTTATCCGTTTGTCCCAGTACTTC; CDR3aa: CASSLNPLIRLSQYF
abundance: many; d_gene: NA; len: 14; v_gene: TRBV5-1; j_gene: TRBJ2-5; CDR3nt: TGCGCCAGCAGCCAGCGGAGGGGGTTAGAGACCCAGTACTTC; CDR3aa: CASSQRRGLETQYF
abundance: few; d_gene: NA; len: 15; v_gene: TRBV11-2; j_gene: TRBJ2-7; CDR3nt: TGTGCCAGCAGCTTAGAAGGACAGAGCTCCTACGAGCAGTACTTC; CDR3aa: CASSLEGQSSYEQYF
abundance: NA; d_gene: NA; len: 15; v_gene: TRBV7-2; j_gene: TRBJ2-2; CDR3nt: TGTGCCAGCAAGGACCTAGGACGGAACACCGGGGAGCTGTTTTTT; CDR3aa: CASKDLGRNTGELFF
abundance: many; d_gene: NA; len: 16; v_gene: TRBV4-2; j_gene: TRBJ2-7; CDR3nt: TGTGCCAGCAGCCAAGATTCAGCCGACAGCTCCTACGAGCAGTACTTC; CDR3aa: CASSQDSADSSYEQYF
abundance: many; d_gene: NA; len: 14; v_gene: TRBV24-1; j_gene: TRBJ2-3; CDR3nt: TGTGCCACCAGCGGGGGTCCTAGCACAGATACGCAGTATTTT; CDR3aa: CATSGGPSTDTQYF
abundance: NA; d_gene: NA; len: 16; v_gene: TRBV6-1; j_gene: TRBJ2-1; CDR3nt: TGTGCCAGCAGTGACCACTCCGGGCCTACACCCCATGAGCAGTTCTTC; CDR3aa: CASSDHSGPTPHEQFF
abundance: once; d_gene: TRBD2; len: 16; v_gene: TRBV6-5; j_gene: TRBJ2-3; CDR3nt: TGTGCCAGCAGTTACTCGACCAGCGGGGGGACAGATACGCAGTATTTT; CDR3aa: CASSYSTSGGTDTQYF